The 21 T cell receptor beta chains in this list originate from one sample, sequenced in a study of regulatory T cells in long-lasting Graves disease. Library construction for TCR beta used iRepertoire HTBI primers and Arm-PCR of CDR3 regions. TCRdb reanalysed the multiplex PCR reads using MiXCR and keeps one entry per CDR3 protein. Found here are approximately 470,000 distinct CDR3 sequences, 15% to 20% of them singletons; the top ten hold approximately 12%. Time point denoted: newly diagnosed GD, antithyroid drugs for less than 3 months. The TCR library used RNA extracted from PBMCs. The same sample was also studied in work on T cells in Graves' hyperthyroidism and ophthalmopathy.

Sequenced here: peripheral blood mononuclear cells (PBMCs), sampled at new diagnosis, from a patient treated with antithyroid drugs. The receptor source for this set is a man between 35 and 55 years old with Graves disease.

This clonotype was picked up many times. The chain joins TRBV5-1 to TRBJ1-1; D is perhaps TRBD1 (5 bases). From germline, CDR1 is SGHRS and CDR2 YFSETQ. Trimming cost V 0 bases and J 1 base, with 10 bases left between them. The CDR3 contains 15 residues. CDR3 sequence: CASSLATGTNTEAFF. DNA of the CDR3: TGCGCCAGCAGCTTGGCCACCGGGACGAACACTGAAGCTTTCTTT.

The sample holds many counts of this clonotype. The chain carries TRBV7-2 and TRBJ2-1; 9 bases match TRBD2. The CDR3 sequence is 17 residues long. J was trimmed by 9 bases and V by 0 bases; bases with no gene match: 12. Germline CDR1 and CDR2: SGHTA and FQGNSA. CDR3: CASSLAGPAGGSSEQFF. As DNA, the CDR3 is TGTGCCAGCAGCTTAGCAGGCCCAGCGGGAGGTTCGAGTGAGCAGTTCTTC.

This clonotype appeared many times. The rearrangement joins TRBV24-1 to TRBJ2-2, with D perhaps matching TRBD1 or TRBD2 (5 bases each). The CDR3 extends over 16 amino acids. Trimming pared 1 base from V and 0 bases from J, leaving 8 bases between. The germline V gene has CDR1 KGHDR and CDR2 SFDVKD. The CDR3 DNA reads TGTGCCACCAGTGATTTCGGGACCACGAACACCGGGGAGCTGTTTTTT. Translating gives CATSDFGTTNTGELFF.

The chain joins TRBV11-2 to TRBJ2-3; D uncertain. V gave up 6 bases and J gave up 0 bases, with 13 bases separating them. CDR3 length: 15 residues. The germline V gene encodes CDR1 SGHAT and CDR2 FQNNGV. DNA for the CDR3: TGTGCCAGCAGACAAGACCGGATAAGCACAGATACGCAGTATTTT. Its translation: CASRQDRISTDTQYF.

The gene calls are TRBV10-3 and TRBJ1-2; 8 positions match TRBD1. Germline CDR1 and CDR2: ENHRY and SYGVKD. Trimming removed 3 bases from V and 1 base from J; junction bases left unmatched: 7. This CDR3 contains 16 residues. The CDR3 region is CAISEGTGHLNYGYTF. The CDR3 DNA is TGTGCCATCAGTGAAGGGACAGGTCACCTTAACTATGGCTACACCTTC.

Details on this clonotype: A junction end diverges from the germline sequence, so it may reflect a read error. CDR3 sequence reads: CASSLVVNEQLF. The CDR3 bases are TGTGCCAGCAGCTTAGTAGTCAATGAGCAGCTCTTC. The chain recombines TRBV11-2 with TRBJ2-1, with D hard to call. The CDR3 runs 12 residues. Germline V lookup: CDR1 SGHAT, CDR2 FQNNGV.

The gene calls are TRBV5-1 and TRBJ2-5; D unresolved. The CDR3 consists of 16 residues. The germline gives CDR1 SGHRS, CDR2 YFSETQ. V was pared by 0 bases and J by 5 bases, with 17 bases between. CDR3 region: CASSLGSGPARETQYF. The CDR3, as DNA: TGCGCCAGCAGCTTGGGTTCAGGACCGGCGCGGGAGACCCAGTACTTC.

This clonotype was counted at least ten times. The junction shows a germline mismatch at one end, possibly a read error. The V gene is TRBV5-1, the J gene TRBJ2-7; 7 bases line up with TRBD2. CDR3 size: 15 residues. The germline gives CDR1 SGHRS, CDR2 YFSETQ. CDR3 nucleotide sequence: TGTGCCAGCAGCTTGGGAGGGACCAACTCCTACGAGCAGTACTTC. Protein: CASSLGGTNSYEQYF.

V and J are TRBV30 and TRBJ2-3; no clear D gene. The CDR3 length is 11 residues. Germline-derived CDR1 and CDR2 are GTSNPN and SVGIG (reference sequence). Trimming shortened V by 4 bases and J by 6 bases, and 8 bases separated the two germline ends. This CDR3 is CAWTVGDTQYF. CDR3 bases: TGTGCCTGGACGGTAGGCGATACGCAGTATTTT.

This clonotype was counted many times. The CDR3: CATSPDGLGEQYF. The CDR3 DNA follows: TGTGCCACCAGCCCCGACGGGCTCGGCGAGCAGTACTTC. The chain recombines TRBV24-1 with TRBJ2-7; no firm D call. Deletions cut 7 bases from V and 6 bases from J, with 15 bases between. The CDR3 contains 13 residues. The germline gives CDR1 KGHDR, CDR2 SFDVKD.

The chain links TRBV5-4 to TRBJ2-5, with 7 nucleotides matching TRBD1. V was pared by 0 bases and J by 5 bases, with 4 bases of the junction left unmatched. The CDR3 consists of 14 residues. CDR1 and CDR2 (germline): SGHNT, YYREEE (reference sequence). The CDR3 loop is CASSLGQGVETQYF. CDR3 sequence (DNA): TGTGCCAGCAGCTTGGGGCAGGGGGTTGAGACCCAGTACTTC.

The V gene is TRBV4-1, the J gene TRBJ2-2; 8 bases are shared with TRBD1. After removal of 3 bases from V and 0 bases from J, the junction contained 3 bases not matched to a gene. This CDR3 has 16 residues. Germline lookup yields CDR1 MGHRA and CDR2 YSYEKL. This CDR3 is CASSHLQGANTGELFF. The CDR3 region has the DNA TGCGCCAGCAGCCATCTACAGGGGGCGAACACCGGGGAGCTGTTTTTT.

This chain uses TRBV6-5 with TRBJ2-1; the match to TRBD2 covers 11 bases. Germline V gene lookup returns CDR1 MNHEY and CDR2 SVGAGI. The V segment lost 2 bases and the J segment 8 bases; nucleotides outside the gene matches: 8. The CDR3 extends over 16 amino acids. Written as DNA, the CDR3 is TGTGCCAGCAGTTACACGGCTAGCGGGAGGTCTGATGAGCAGTTCTTC. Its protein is CASSYTASGRSDEQFF.

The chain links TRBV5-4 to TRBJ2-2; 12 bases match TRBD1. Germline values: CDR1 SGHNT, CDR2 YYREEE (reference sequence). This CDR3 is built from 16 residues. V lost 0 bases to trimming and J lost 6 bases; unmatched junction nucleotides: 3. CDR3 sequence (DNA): TGTGCCAGCAGCTTGGGGGACAGGGGGCCTGCCGGGGAGCTGTTTTTT. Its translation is CASSLGDRGPAGELFF.

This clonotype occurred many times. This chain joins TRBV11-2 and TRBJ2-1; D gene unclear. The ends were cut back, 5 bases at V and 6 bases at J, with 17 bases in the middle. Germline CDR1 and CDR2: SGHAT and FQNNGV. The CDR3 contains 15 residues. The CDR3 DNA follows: TGTGCCAGCAGCCCCGTCCGGAGTCCGGGCAATGAGCAGTTCTTC. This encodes CASSPVRSPGNEQFF.

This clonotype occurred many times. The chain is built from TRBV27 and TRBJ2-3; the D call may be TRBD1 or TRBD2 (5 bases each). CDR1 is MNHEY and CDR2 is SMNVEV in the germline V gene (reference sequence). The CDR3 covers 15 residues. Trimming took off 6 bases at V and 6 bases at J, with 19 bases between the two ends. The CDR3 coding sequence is TGTGCCAGCAGCCAGGGACGCACAGCGTGGGATACGCAGTATTTT. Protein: CASSQGRTAWDTQYF.

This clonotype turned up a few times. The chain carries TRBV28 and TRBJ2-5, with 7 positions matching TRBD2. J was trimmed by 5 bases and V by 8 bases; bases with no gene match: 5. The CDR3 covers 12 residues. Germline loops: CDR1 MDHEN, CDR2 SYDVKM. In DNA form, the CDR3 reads TGTGCCAGCGGGCGGGAGTGGGAGACCCAGTACTTC. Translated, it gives CASGREWETQYF.

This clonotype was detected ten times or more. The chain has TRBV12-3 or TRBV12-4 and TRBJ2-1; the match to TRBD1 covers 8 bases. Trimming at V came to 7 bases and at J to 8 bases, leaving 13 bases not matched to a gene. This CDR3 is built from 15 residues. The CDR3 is CASTLSGQGLHEQFF. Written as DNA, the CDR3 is TGTGCCAGCACCCTGTCCGGACAGGGATTACATGAGCAGTTCTTC.

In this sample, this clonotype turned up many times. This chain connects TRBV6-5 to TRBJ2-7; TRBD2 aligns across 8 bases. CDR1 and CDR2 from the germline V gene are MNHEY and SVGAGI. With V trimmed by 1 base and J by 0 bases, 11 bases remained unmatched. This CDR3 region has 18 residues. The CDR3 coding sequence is TGTGCCAGCAGTTACTTACGGCTAGCGGGCCTAAGCTCCTACGAGCAGTACTTC. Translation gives CASSYLRLAGLSSYEQYF.

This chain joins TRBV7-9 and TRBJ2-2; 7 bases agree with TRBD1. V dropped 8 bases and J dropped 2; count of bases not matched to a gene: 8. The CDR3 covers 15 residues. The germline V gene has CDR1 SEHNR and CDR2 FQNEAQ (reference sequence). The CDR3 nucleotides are TGTGCCAGCTACCCCGGGACAGCAAACACCGGGGAGCTGTTTTTT. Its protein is CASYPGTANTGELFF. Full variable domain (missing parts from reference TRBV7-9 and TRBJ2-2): DTGVSQNPRHKITKRGQNVTFRCDPISEHNRLYWYRQTLGQGPEFLTYFQNEAQLEKSRLLSDRFSAERPKGSFSTLEIQRTEQGDSAMYLCASYPGTANTGELFFGEGSRLTVL.

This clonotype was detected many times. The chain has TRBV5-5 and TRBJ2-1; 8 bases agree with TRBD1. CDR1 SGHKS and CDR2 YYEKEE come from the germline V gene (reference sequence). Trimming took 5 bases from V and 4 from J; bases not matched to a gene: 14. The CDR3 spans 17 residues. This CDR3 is CASRLGSERTGYNEQFF. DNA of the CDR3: TGTGCCAGCAGATTAGGTTCAGAACGGACAGGGTACAATGAGCAGTTCTTC.